Below, 29 T cell receptor beta chains from the same sample are listed, as sequenced in a study of CD8 T cells in Susac syndrome. Random hexamers primed reverse transcription of about 0.5 to 1 ug RNA. TCRdb independently ran MiXCR on the immunoSEQ multiplex PCR reads; one entry per CDR3 protein. The sample includes tens of thousands of distinct CDR3 sequences, approximately 94% of them seen just once. The sequenced sample consisted of CD8+ T cells from PBMCs. Receptors were obtained from a human donor with multiple sclerosis.

V gene TRBV19 combines with J gene TRBJ1-5; 7 bases fit TRBD1. CDR1 LNHDA and CDR2 SQIVND come from the germline V gene (reference sequence). The ends lost 10 bases at V and 0 bases at J; junction bases unmatched: 9. The CDR3 has 15 amino acids. CDR3 coding DNA: TGTGCCATTCACCTAGGACAGGATAGCAATCAGCCCCAGCATTTT. Residues: CAIHLGQDSNQPQHF.

The V call is TRBV6-2 or TRBV6-3, the J call TRBJ2-1; unclear D gene. Trimming removed 0 bases from V and 9 bases from J, with 15 bases in between. This CDR3 is built from 15 residues. Germline-derived CDR1 and CDR2 are MNHEY and SVGEGT. CDR3 amino acids: CASSYSRPYGSEQFF. The CDR3 DNA reads as TGTGCCAGCAGTTACTCGAGGCCGTACGGCAGTGAGCAGTTCTTC.

The chain combines TRBV18 with TRBJ1-2; D not resolved. CDR3 length: 15 residues. CDR1 and CDR2 from the germline V gene are KGHSH and LQKENI. The ends were cut back, 6 bases at V and 4 bases at J, with 18 bases in the middle. The CDR3 DNA reads as TGTGCCAGCTCCCCGGTATTGGCCGGCACCTATGGCTACACCTTC. Residues: CASSPVLAGTYGYTF.

The chain joins TRBV14 to TRBJ1-2; D ambiguous. V was cut by 1 base and J by 1 base, with 7 bases left in between. The germline CDR1 and CDR2 sequences are SGHDN and FVKESK. The CDR3 sequence is 14 residues long. The CDR3 region is CASSQAHVNYGYTF. DNA for the CDR3: TGTGCCAGCAGCCAAGCCCACGTTAACTATGGCTACACCTTC.

V is TRBV27 and J is TRBJ2-7; TRBD1 might be the D (6 bases). CDR3 size: 14 residues. Germline assignment: CDR1 MNHEY and CDR2 SMNVEV (reference sequence). Between the trimmed V and J ends, which lost 6 bases and 7 bases, there was a span of 19 bases. For the CDR3, the DNA is TGTGCCAGCAGCCCGATGACAGGTATCGAAGAGCAGTACTTC. Protein: CASSPMTGIEEQYF.

V and J are TRBV29-1 and TRBJ2-1; no firm D call. Germline V gene data show CDR1 as SQVTM and CDR2 as ANQGSEA. The CDR3 contains 13 residues. Trimming removed 4 bases at V and 7 bases at J, with 14 bases between. The CDR3 spells CSVVLLTANEQFF. CDR3 nucleotides: TGCAGCGTTGTACTTCTGACGGCGAATGAGCAGTTCTTC.

The chain joins TRBV7-3 to TRBJ1-4; 7 bases align to TRBD1. This CDR3 comprises 12 residues. V shed 9 bases, J shed 5 bases, and the junction held 3 bases outside the gene matches. Germline lookup yields CDR1 SGHTA and CDR2 FQGTGA. The CDR3 sequence: CARTDRNEKLFF. The CDR3 coding sequence is TGTGCCAGGACGGACAGGAATGAAAAACTGTTTTTT.

This clonotype was seen a single time. The chain combines TRBV4-3 with TRBJ2-2; TRBD2 matches 7 bases. Germline lookup yields CDR1 LGHNA and CDR2 YSLEER. Trimming cost V 2 bases and J 1 base; bases outside gene matches: 7. The CDR3 sequence is 17 residues long. The CDR3 is CASSQIPAGRNTGELFF. The CDR3 DNA reads TGCGCCAGCAGCCAAATTCCAGCGGGGAGGAACACCGGGGAGCTGTTTTTT.

This clonotype showed up just once. The chain carries TRBV5-1 and TRBJ2-5, with a weak D call TRBD1 (5 bases). The ends were cut back, 2 bases at V and 1 base at J, with 12 bases in the middle. Germline values: CDR1 SGHRS, CDR2 YFSETQ. The CDR3 is 15 residues long. The CDR3 region has the DNA TGCGCCAGCAGCTTTAATCGACAGTTCCAAGAGACCCAGTACTTC. Amino acids: CASSFNRQFQETQYF.

This chain connects TRBV7-9 to TRBJ1-5; D might be TRBD1 (5 bases). Deletions cut 3 bases from V and 0 bases from J, with 12 bases between. Germline-derived CDR1 and CDR2 are SEHNR and FQNEAQ (reference sequence). This CDR3 region has 16 residues. The CDR3 nucleotides are TGTGCCAGCAGCTTCCAGGGTTTAGGTAGCAATCAGCCCCAGCATTTT. It translates to CASSFQGLGSNQPQHF.

V is TRBV7-8 and J is TRBJ2-7, with D possibly called TRBD1 or TRBD2 (5 bases each). Germline V CDR1 and CDR2: SGHVS, FQNEAQ. Trimming took off 5 bases at V and 5 bases at J, with 22 bases between the two ends. The CDR3 is 16 amino acids. In DNA, the CDR3 is TGTGCCAGCAGCCCCCACAAGAGGGGCGGAGGCCACGAGCAGTACTTC. Protein sequence: CASSPHKRGGGHEQYF.

The rearrangement links TRBV18 to TRBJ1-1; TRBD1 might be the D (5 bases). Germline V gene data show CDR1 as KGHSH and CDR2 as LQKENI. V gave up 3 bases and J gave up 1 base, with 6 bases separating them. This CDR3 has 13 amino acids. CDR3 DNA sequence: TGTGCCAGCTCACCTGGGGGGAACACTGAAGCTTTCTTT. Protein sequence: CASSPGGNTEAFF.

The chain uses TRBV10-3 and TRBJ1-2; TRBD1 aligns across 7 bases. There are 12 residues in the CDR3. V lost 11 bases to trimming and J lost 4 bases; unmatched junction nucleotides: 7. The germline V gene encodes CDR1 ENHRY and CDR2 SYGVKD. CDR3 nucleotides: TGTGCCGCGACAACAGGGGCCTATGGCTACACCTTC. Amino acid sequence: CAATTGAYGYTF.

The chain couples TRBV7-9 to TRBJ2-2; TRBD2 might be the D (5 bases). Per the germline V gene, CDR1 is SEHNR and CDR2 is FQNEAQ (reference sequence). Trimming pared 5 bases from V and 5 bases from J, leaving 18 bases between. The CDR3 loop spans 16 amino acids. CDR3 in DNA: TGTGCCAGCAGCCCCCCCTCCGGGATTCGAACCGGGGAGCTGTTTTTT. It is translated as CASSPPSGIRTGELFF.

This clonotype was recorded once. The chain couples TRBV9 to TRBJ2-2, with 11 nucleotides matching TRBD1. Germline V gene sequence: CDR1 SGDLS, CDR2 YYNGEE. This CDR3 is built from 14 residues. V trimming: 4 bases; J trimming: 6 bases; junction bases outside the gene matches: 2. CDR3 bases: TGTGCCAGCAGCACGGGACAGGGGGCCGGGGAGCTGTTTTTT. Its protein product is CASSTGQGAGELFF.

As DNA, the CDR3 is TGCGCCAGCAGTTTATGGGACGTTGCTAACTATGGCTACACCTTC. Translated, it gives CASSLWDVANYGYTF. The chain couples TRBV5-1 to TRBJ1-2, with D possibly TRBD1 on 5 matching bases. Trimming stripped 5 bases from V and 0 bases from J, with 14 bases between. Germline values: CDR1 SGHRS, CDR2 YFSETQ. This CDR3 region has 15 residues.

The rearrangement joins TRBV25-1 to TRBJ2-7, with a possible D match to TRBD2 (6 bases). The V end lost 4 bases, the J end lost 4 bases, and 8 bases lay between the germline ends. CDR1 MGHDK and CDR2 SYGVNS come from the germline V gene. The CDR3 has 12 residues. DNA of the CDR3: TGTGCCAGCAGTGGCGGGACTTACGAGCAGTACTTC. This translates into CASSGGTYEQYF.

The chain combines TRBV29-1 with TRBJ2-1, with D unresolved. V dropped 4 bases and J dropped 0 bases, with 13 bases sitting between them. The CDR3 consists of 15 residues. Germline CDR1 reads SQVTM; CDR2 reads ANQGSEA. CDR3 in amino acids: CSVASQTDSYNEQFF. The DNA of the CDR3 is TGCAGCGTTGCCTCTCAGACTGACTCCTACAATGAGCAGTTCTTC.

The CDR3 spells CASSVTTSKDTGELFF. As DNA, the CDR3 is TGTGCCAGCAGTGTCACGACTAGTAAGGACACCGGGGAGCTGTTTTTT. The V call is TRBV2, the J call TRBJ2-2, with D possibly being TRBD2 (6 bases). The ends were cut back, 4 bases at V and 3 bases at J, with 15 bases in the middle. The CDR3 loop spans 16 amino acids. Per germline, CDR1 SNHLY and CDR2 FYNNEI.

This sequence joins TRBV27 and TRBJ2-4; D might be TRBD1 (6 bases). Germline-derived CDR1 and CDR2 are MNHEY and SMNVEV (reference sequence). The CDR3 runs 18 residues. V lost 5 bases and J lost 9, with 29 bases in between. In DNA form, the CDR3 reads TGTGCCAGCAGTCCCGGTCGGTCTACAGGGTTTCGACCGGGCATTCAGTACTTC. This gives the protein CASSPGRSTGFRPGIQYF.

The chain employs TRBV4-1 and TRBJ1-5; 7 bases match TRBD1. Losses at the gene ends were 4 bases for V and 0 bases for J; bases not matched to a gene: 3. CDR3 length equals 15 residues. In germline, CDR1 is MGHRA, CDR2 YSYEKL. CDR3 bases: TGCGCCAGCAGCCTAAGACAGGGTAGCAATCAGCCCCAGCATTTT. As protein: CASSLRQGSNQPQHF.

The gene calls are TRBV19 and TRBJ2-3, with 12 bases aligning to TRBD2. After removal of 3 bases from V and 3 bases from J, the junction contained 1 base not matched to a gene. Germline assignment: CDR1 LNHDA and CDR2 SQIVND (reference sequence). The CDR3 is 15 residues long. The CDR3 reads CASSMTSGGTDTQYF. The CDR3 nucleotides are TGTGCCAGTAGTATGACTAGCGGGGGAACAGATACGCAGTATTTT.

This chain links TRBV6-5 with TRBJ1-2, with a tentative D call TRBD1 (5 bases). Germline lookup yields CDR1 MNHEY and CDR2 SVGAGI. This CDR3 is 14 amino acids long. Trimming took off 0 bases at V and 7 bases at J, with 12 bases between the two ends. In DNA form, the CDR3 reads TGTGCCAGCAGTTACTCCCGTAAAGGGGTTGGCTACACCTTC. Translating it yields CASSYSRKGVGYTF.

This clonotype was observed a single time. V is TRBV7-8 and J is TRBJ2-2; 11 bases are a match to TRBD1. CDR3 length: 17 residues. Losses at the gene ends were 6 bases for V and 4 bases for J; bases not matched to a gene: 10. Germline lookup yields CDR1 SGHVS and CDR2 FQNEAQ. This CDR3 reads CASREPGQGASTGELFF. The CDR3 region has the DNA TGTGCCAGCAGGGAGCCCGGACAGGGGGCGAGCACCGGGGAGCTGTTTTTT.

The chain links TRBV6-2 or TRBV6-3 to TRBJ2-6; D is ambiguous. Germline lookup yields CDR1 MNHEY and CDR2 SVGEGT. The CDR3 length is 12 residues. The germline V and J ends were trimmed by 8 bases and 4 bases, with 6 bases remaining between them. This chain's CDR3 is CASGPGANVLTF. DNA for the CDR3: TGTGCCAGCGGCCCCGGGGCCAACGTCCTGACTTTC.

The gene calls are TRBV7-9 and TRBJ1-3, with TRBD1 matching over 7 bases. The germline V gene has CDR1 SEHNR and CDR2 FQNEAQ (reference sequence). The CDR3 covers 16 residues. With 5 bases clipped from V and 2 bases from J, the junction kept 9 bases outside the gene matches. The CDR3 spells CASSATGAGAGNTIYF. The CDR3 DNA reads TGTGCCAGCAGCGCCACAGGGGCAGGGGCTGGAAACACCATATATTTT.

CDR3 bases: TGTGCCAGCAGTCCTTCCCCAGGTTACCAAGAGACCCAGTACTTC. Translated, it gives CASSPSPGYQETQYF. The chain employs TRBV6-5 and TRBJ2-5; D unclear. The V and J ends lost 5 bases and 0 bases respectively, with 13 bases between them. The CDR3 has 15 residues. CDR1 is MNHEY, CDR2 SVGAGI, per germline.

The chain recombines TRBV20-1 with TRBJ2-1, with unresolved D. The CDR3 runs 15 residues. V lost 1 base to trimming and J lost 0 bases, with 10 bases between them. Germline V gene sequence: CDR1 DFQATT, CDR2 SNEGSKA (reference sequence). In DNA form, the CDR3 reads TGCAGTGCTAGAGGCCGTCGGAGCTCCTACAATGAGCAGTTCTTC. Its translation is CSARGRRSSYNEQFF.

J is TRBJ1-2 and V is TRBV9, with D possibly TRBD1 on 6 matching bases. The CDR3 is made up of 14 amino acids. From germline, CDR1 is SGDLS and CDR2 YYNGEE. The ends were cut back, 3 bases at V and 6 bases at J, with 15 bases in the middle. The CDR3 protein is CASSASSGVDGYTF. In nucleotides, the CDR3 is TGTGCCAGCAGCGCTAGCTCAGGGGTTGATGGCTACACCTTC.